These 18 T cell receptor beta chains were sequenced from one sample in a study of cytomegalovirus exposure and HLA in healthy donors (dated by TCRdb to the late 2010s). The library was generated by the immunoSEQ multiplex PCR assay. A mixture of 60 forward primers for TCR Vbeta segments and 13 reverse primers for TCR Jbeta segments was used in the multiplex PCR. TCRdb re-hosts the immuneACCESS table, in-frame sequences only. Its copies lack some clones; in the studies checked, an unresolved V gene accounts for under half of them, and the cause for the rest is not known. The table held for this sample gives roughly 140,000 clones. The top ten constitute 0.85% to 1% of the sample. The sequencing input was PBMCs. Receptors originate from a male donor in good health and CMV-seronegative.

This chain connects TRBV11-2 to TRBJ2-5; possible D gene TRBD2, 7 bases. This CDR3 contains 15 residues. V was clipped by 5 bases and J by 4 bases, with 17 bases between them. Germline V gene data show CDR1 as SGHAT and CDR2 as FQNNGV. This CDR3 is CASSEAGAGTETQYF. CDR3 nucleotide sequence: TGTGCCAGCAGCGAGGCGGGGGCAGGGACAGAGACCCAGTACTTC.

J is TRBJ1-2 and V is TRBV6-5; D ambiguous. The CDR3 is 14 amino acids. CDR1 and CDR2 (germline): MNHEY, SVGAGI. Deletions cut 0 bases from V and 3 bases from J, with 8 bases between. Written as DNA, the CDR3 is TGTGCCAGCAGTTACTCGGTGTCGGACTATGGCTACACCTTC. Encoded protein: CASSYSVSDYGYTF.

The CDR3: CASSLRGTGNYGYTF. In DNA, the CDR3 is TGTGCCAGCAGCTTACGAGGGACAGGAAACTATGGCTACACCTTC. The V gene is TRBV7-2, the J gene TRBJ1-2; 8 positions match TRBD1. V lost 2 bases and J lost 2; bases outside the gene matches: 4. Per germline, CDR1 SGHTA and CDR2 FQGNSA. CDR3 length: 15 amino acids.

The V and J genes are TRBV6-5 and TRBJ1-2, with a weak D call TRBD1 (6 bases). Germline CDR1 is MNHEY and CDR2 is SVGAGI. Trimming stripped 2 bases from V and 8 bases from J, with 15 bases between. The length of the CDR3 is 14 residues. The CDR3 spells CASSYVLGASGYTF. In DNA form, the CDR3 reads TGTGCCAGCAGTTACGTCTTGGGGGCGTCGGGCTACACCTTC.

Remarks on this clone: Other DNA variants within this sample encode the same CDR3. CDR3 coding DNA: TGTGCCAGCTCCCTCGGGACGGGGGGCAACTATGGCTACACCTTC. The encoded protein is CASSLGTGGNYGYTF. The chain combines TRBV18 with TRBJ1-2; tentative D call: TRBD1 (6 bases). Deletions cut 6 bases from V and 2 bases from J, with 16 bases between. The CDR3 is 15 amino acids. Looked up from germline, CDR1 is KGHSH and CDR2 is LQKENI.

This chain links TRBV2 with TRBJ2-7; D may be TRBD2 (5 bases). Germline values: CDR1 SNHLY, CDR2 FYNNEI. The CDR3 totals 16 residues. V was cut by 5 bases and J by 1 base, with 18 bases left in between. The CDR3 loop reads CASSFWTALSSYEQYF. CDR3 coding DNA: TGTGCCAGCAGTTTTTGGACTGCTTTATCGTCCTACGAGCAGTACTTC.

The J gene is TRBJ2-3, the V gene TRBV9, with D maybe TRBD1 (5 bases). Germline V gives CDR1 SGDLS, CDR2 YYNGEE. V was trimmed by 0 bases and J by 2 bases, leaving 10 bases between them. This CDR3 comprises 15 residues. CDR3 loop: CASSVVWGPTDTQYF. For the CDR3, the DNA is TGTGCCAGCAGCGTAGTATGGGGCCCCACAGATACGCAGTATTTT.

The genes are TRBV6-6 and TRBJ2-7; no clear D. V shed 0 bases and J shed 3 bases, with 9 bases lying between them. Germline loops: CDR1 MNHNY, CDR2 SVGAGI (reference sequence). The CDR3 spans 14 residues. The CDR3 protein is CASSYSILSYEQYF. As DNA, the CDR3 is TGTGCCAGCAGTTACTCGATCCTAAGCTACGAGCAGTACTTC.

The chain carries TRBV9 and TRBJ2-2; 7 bases align to TRBD2. In germline, CDR1 is SGDLS, CDR2 YYNGEE. Losses at the gene ends were 2 bases for V and 3 bases for J; bases not matched to a gene: 7. This CDR3 region has 16 residues. The CDR3 DNA reads as TGTGCCAGCAGCGTTTTCGGGGGGAGCGACACCGGGGAGCTGTTTTTT. Its translation: CASSVFGGSDTGELFF.

The chain is built from TRBV5-1 and TRBJ2-7; perhaps TRBD1 as D (6 bases). Trimming pared 4 bases from V and 0 bases from J, leaving 17 bases between. Germline V gene sequence: CDR1 SGHRS, CDR2 YFSETQ. CDR3 length equals 16 residues. CDR3: CASSLLTGKSSYEQYF. The CDR3 bases are TGCGCCAGCAGCCTCTTAACAGGGAAAAGCTCCTACGAGCAGTACTTC.

The chain is built from TRBV20-1 and TRBJ1-2; TRBD1 is a possible D gene (5 bases). With 7 bases removed from V and 6 bases from J, the gap between germline ends came to 12 bases. The CDR3 consists of 11 residues. Germline lookup yields CDR1 DFQATT and CDR2 SNEGSKA (reference sequence). CDR3 DNA: TGCAGTGGCAGACGGGGGGATGGCTACACCTTC. Translation gives CSGRRGDGYTF.

The gene calls are TRBV7-9 and TRBJ1-1; D may be TRBD1 (5 bases). The CDR3 covers 13 residues. Trimming took 4 bases from V and 4 from J, leaving 10 bases between them. Germline V lookup: CDR1 SEHNR, CDR2 FQNEAQ (reference sequence). CDR3 residues: CASSSAGGTEAFF. As DNA, the CDR3 is TGTGCCAGCAGCTCTGCCGGGGGCACTGAAGCTTTCTTT.

The chain couples TRBV28 to TRBJ1-1, with D hard to call. Germline V lookup: CDR1 MDHEN, CDR2 SYDVKM. The CDR3 consists of 14 residues. Trimming pared 5 bases from V and 1 base from J, leaving 11 bases between. For the CDR3, the DNA is TGTGCCAGCAGTCCCATCCCGGGGAACACTGAAGCTTTCTTT. Its protein product is CASSPIPGNTEAFF.

V usage is TRBV5-6 and J usage is TRBJ2-3; unclear D gene. In germline, CDR1 is SGHDT, CDR2 YYEEEE. The CDR3 runs 15 residues. V was pared by 2 bases and J by 5 bases, with 15 bases between. The CDR3 DNA follows: TGTGCCAGCAGCTTCTCCTCTATCGATAAAGATACGCAGTATTTT. Translated: CASSFSSIDKDTQYF.

This chain joins TRBV7-9 and TRBJ1-1; 12 bases are shared with TRBD1. The germline V gene has CDR1 SEHNR and CDR2 FQNEAQ (reference sequence). This CDR3 spans 17 amino acids. The V and J ends lost 5 bases and 1 base, in that order; junction bases with no gene match: 8. CDR3 region: CASSDLGQGARNTEAFF. The CDR3 DNA follows: TGTGCCAGCAGCGACTTGGGACAGGGGGCCCGGAACACTGAAGCTTTCTTT.

V usage is TRBV5-4 and J usage is TRBJ2-3; 10 bases are a match to TRBD2. The V gene end was trimmed by 4 bases and the J gene end by 6 bases; junction bases not matched to a gene: 14. Germline-derived CDR1 and CDR2 are SGHNT and YYREEE (reference sequence). The CDR3 is 17 amino acids. The CDR3 loop is CASSVGGSGRAWDTQYF. DNA for the CDR3: TGTGCCAGCAGCGTCGGGGGGAGCGGGAGGGCCTGGGATACGCAGTATTTT.

The chain has TRBV9 and TRBJ2-2, with D possibly matching TRBD1 (6 bases). Trimming stripped 7 bases from V and 5 bases from J, with 12 bases between. This CDR3 is 13 amino acids long. Germline-derived CDR1 and CDR2 are SGDLS and YYNGEE. The CDR3 is CASGTPLTGELFF. The DNA for the CDR3 is TGTGCCAGCGGGACACCCTTAACCGGGGAGCTGTTTTTT.

The rearrangement links TRBV4-2 to TRBJ1-2; 8 bases are a match to TRBD1. The junction had 7 bases not matched to a gene; V was cut back by 0 bases and J by 7 bases. This CDR3 comprises 15 residues. CDR1 is LGHNA, CDR2 YNFKEQ, per germline. CDR3 loop: CASSQDYDRGTGYTF. For the CDR3, the DNA is TGTGCCAGCAGCCAAGATTACGACAGGGGAACTGGCTACACCTTC.